The present T cell receptor (beta chain) was sequenced within a study of cytomegalovirus exposure and HLA in healthy donors. PCR primers comprised 60 Vbeta and 13 Jbeta primers. Profiled with immunoSEQ multiplex PCR; TCRdb holds only in-frame clones, not every one. The sample contains 99,000 or so clones, 60% to 80% of which appear only once. Specimen: PBMCs. The receptor was isolated from a woman in her forties in good health and CMV-seropositive.

CDR3 nucleotides: TGTGCCAGCAGCTCCCCGCGGGAGATCGGCGTTCGTGGCTACACCTTC. Its protein product is CASSSPREIGVRGYTF. The chain couples TRBV11-2 to TRBJ1-2; D not resolved. The CDR3 is 16 residues long. Trimming removed 4 bases from V and 7 bases from J, with 22 bases in between. In germline, CDR1 is SGHAT, CDR2 FQNNGV.